This T cell receptor beta chain was sequenced during a study of T cells in Graves' hyperthyroidism and ophthalmopathy. Study-level points and caveats: Median prediction lead before ophthalmopathy onset was six to eight months with the model.

Graves' hyperthyroidism was deemed stable given no ophthalmopathy progression within 18 months. Hyperthyroidism, newly diagnosed and lasting under 2 months, affected patients aged 18 to 65. The study excluded patients with uncontrolled infection, other autoimmune disease, pregnancy or lactation. What was amplified from RNA transcripts were TCR beta CDR3 regions. During a first-round RT-PCR of the TCR CDR3, the HTBI primer set was used. TCRdb passed the multiplex PCR reads through MiXCR, listing each CDR3 protein once. The table has a few hundred thousand distinct CDR3 sequences, roughly 50% seen once. A remark on this clonotype: Antigen specificity is unknown. Mismatch with germline at one junction end may stem from a read error.

The CDR3 runs to 14 residues. The germline V gene encodes CDR1 SGDLS and CDR2 YYNGEE. This clonotype was sampled from a woman in her late teens or twenties with Graves' hyperthyroidism. Sequencing was performed on peripheral blood or thyroid tissue (not recorded which). V is TRBV9 and J is TRBJ1-1, with D unclear. Here the CDR3 reads CASSVAGVNIEAFF. The CDR3 DNA reads TGTGCCAGCAGCGTAGCAGGAGTTAACATTGAAGCTTTCTTT.